These 14 T cell receptor beta chains came from one sample sequenced in a study of shared clonotypes between healthy human individuals. TCRdb's copy holds only in-frame clones and misses some; the assay was immunoSEQ multiplex PCR. Here the sample spans 2 million to 2.5 million clones, 93% being singletons. The sequenced material came from naive CD4+ T cells from PBMCs. As to subset: CD45RA+ positively selected. Receptors originate from a young man in good health. Some clones in this sample may be carry-over from other donors' samples.

This chain links TRBV10-3 with TRBJ2-3, with a possible D match to TRBD2 (6 bases). V lost 10 bases and J 2 bases, leaving 16 bases between the germline ends. The CDR3 is 14 residues long. CDR1 ENHRY and CDR2 SYGVKD come from the germline V gene. In nucleotides, the CDR3 is TGTGCCACGGGGAAGGGCGGGATCACAGATACGCAGTATTTT. Its translation: CATGKGGITDTQYF.

Concerning this clone: Other DNA sequences in the sample encode the same CDR3. V is TRBV5-4 and J is TRBJ2-2; the D is unclear. V dropped 0 bases and J dropped 4 bases, with 4 bases sitting between them. CDR3 size: 13 residues. CDR1 and CDR2 from the germline V gene are SGHNT and YYREEE (reference sequence). CDR3 DNA sequence: TGTGCCAGCAGCTTGGGGGGCACCGGGGAGCTGTTTTTT. Its translation: CASSLGGTGELFF. The full variable domain, with the rest looked up from reference TRBV5-4 and TRBJ2-2, is ETGVTQSPTHLIKTRGQQVTLRCSSQSGHNTVSWYQQALGQGPQFIFQYYREEENGRGNFPPRFSGLQFPNYSSELNVNALELDDSALYLCASSLGGTGELFFGEGSRLTVL.

The chain has TRBV6-5 and TRBJ1-1, with 12 bases that match TRBD1. The germline V gene has CDR1 MNHEY and CDR2 SVGAGI. After removal of 4 bases from V and 3 bases from J, the junction contained 6 bases not matched to a gene. The CDR3 is 16 amino acids. The CDR3 DNA reads as TGTGCCAGCAGTTCGCCGCGGGACAGGGGGCACACTGAAGCTTTCTTT. Its protein product is CASSSPRDRGHTEAFF.

In the case of this clone: The same CDR3 can be traced to other DNA sequences in this sample. The chain employs TRBV5-1 and TRBJ2-5, with D uncertain. Germline assignment: CDR1 SGHRS and CDR2 YFSETQ. This CDR3 comprises 13 residues. With 2 bases removed from V and 3 bases from J, the gap between germline ends came to 8 bases. CDR3 sequence reads: CASSFQAEETQYF. For the CDR3, the DNA is TGCGCCAGCAGCTTCCAGGCGGAAGAGACCCAGTACTTC.

The chain is built from TRBV28 and TRBJ2-5; D gene unclear. The J call is in doubt because the DNA end fits TRBJ2-7 better. The CDR3 is 14 amino acids. The germline V gene encodes CDR1 MDHEN and CDR2 SYDVKM. The CDR3 region has the DNA TGTGCCAGCGGTCTACTACCGATGGGGTACGAGCAGTACTTC. It translates to CASGLLPMGYEQYF.

V is TRBV6-1 and J is TRBJ2-2; unclear D gene. CDR1 and CDR2 from the germline V gene are MNHNS and SASEGT. This CDR3 spans 12 amino acids. V lost 5 bases, J lost 3 bases, and 4 bases lay in between. The CDR3 region is CASSLDTGELFF. For the CDR3, the DNA is TGTGCCAGCAGTCTAGACACCGGGGAGCTGTTTTTT.

V gene TRBV19 combines with J gene TRBJ2-1; D ambiguous. V was trimmed by 4 bases and J by 0 bases, leaving 10 bases between them. Germline V gene sequence: CDR1 LNHDA, CDR2 SQIVND (reference sequence). This CDR3 region has 15 residues. The CDR3 DNA follows: TGTGCCAGTAGTAATCGGGCCTTCTCCTACAATGAGCAGTTCTTC. Translation: CASSNRAFSYNEQFF. Full variable domain (missing parts from reference TRBV19 and TRBJ2-1): DGGITQSPKYLFRKEGQNVTLSCEQNLNHDAMYWYRQDPGQGLRLIYYSQIVNDFQKGDIAEGYSVSREKKESFPLTVTSAQKNPTAFYLCASSNRAFSYNEQFFGPGTRLTVL.

The chain recombines TRBV5-4 with TRBJ2-1; 9 bases are a match to TRBD2. The V and J ends lost 3 bases and 6 bases, in that order; junction bases with no gene match: 7. CDR3 length: 15 residues. Germline lookup yields CDR1 SGHNT and CDR2 YYREEE (reference sequence). The CDR3 nucleotides read TGTGCCAGCAGCTCGATAGCGGGAGCCGGCAATGAGCAGTTCTTC. Its translation: CASSSIAGAGNEQFF.

Remarks on this clone: This specimen includes other DNA sequences encoding the same CDR3. The CDR3 DNA follows: TGTGCCAGCTCACCCCAGCGGGCATCCTACGAGCAGTACTTC. This sequence encodes CASSPQRASYEQYF. The J gene is TRBJ2-7, the V gene TRBV18; TRBD2 might be the D (6 bases). V was cut by 3 bases and J by 1 base, with 10 bases left in between. Germline V CDR1 and CDR2: KGHSH, LQKENI. CDR3 length: 14 residues.

This chain connects TRBV5-1 to TRBJ2-1; 9 nucleotides match TRBD2. J was trimmed by 0 bases and V by 5 bases; bases with no gene match: 12. In germline, CDR1 is SGHRS, CDR2 YFSETQ. The CDR3 totals 18 residues. The CDR3 loop reads CASRTLLAGKGSYNEQFF. CDR3 DNA sequence: TGCGCCAGCAGGACTCTCCTAGCGGGAAAGGGCTCCTACAATGAGCAGTTCTTC.

With regard to this clone: Other DNA variants within this sample encode the same CDR3. V and J are TRBV28 and TRBJ1-6; D is ambiguous. The CDR3 totals 9 residues. V shed 9 bases and J shed 13 bases, with 7 bases lying between them. Germline CDR1 MDHEN, CDR2 SYDVKM. Here the CDR3 DNA reads TGTGCCAGTGGGTCTCCCCTCCACTTT. This sequence encodes CASGSPLHF. The whole variable domain, filled in from reference TRBV28 and TRBJ1-6, reads DVKVTQSSRYLVKRTGEKVFLECVQDMDHENMFWYRQDPGLGLRLIYFSYDVKMKEKGDIPEGYSVSREKKERFSLILESASTNQTSMYLCASGSPLHFGNGTRLTVT.

The chain uses TRBV7-3 and TRBJ2-3; D might be TRBD1 (6 bases). The V and J ends lost 3 bases and 4 bases respectively, with 11 bases between them. Germline loops: CDR1 SGHTA, CDR2 FQGTGA. CDR3 size: 14 residues. The DNA for the CDR3 is TGTGCCAGCAGCTTTACAGGGTTCGCAGATACGCAGTATTTT. It is translated as CASSFTGFADTQYF.

The chain combines TRBV4-1 with TRBJ1-5, with 12 bases matching TRBD1. The germline V gene has CDR1 MGHRA and CDR2 YSYEKL. J gave up 9 bases and V 1 base, and 10 bases lay outside the gene matches. This CDR3 spans 17 amino acids. The CDR3 reads CASSQAGQGATVPPQHF. The CDR3 nucleotides are TGCGCCAGCAGCCAAGCGGGACAGGGGGCGACCGTCCCGCCCCAGCATTTT.

This clone came up once. The chain recombines TRBV5-1 with TRBJ2-2; 8 bases are shared with TRBD2. The CDR3 has 15 amino acids. Germline CDR1 reads SGHRS; CDR2 reads YFSETQ. Trimming cost V 4 bases and J 7 bases; bases outside gene matches: 9. CDR3 sequence reads: CASSVSGTLGGELFF. CDR3 nucleotides: TGCGCCAGCAGCGTTAGCGGGACATTGGGCGGGGAGCTGTTTTTT.